The next 23 T cell receptor beta chains were all read from a single sample in a study of cytomegalovirus exposure and HLA in healthy donors. The primer mix had 60 Vbeta and 13 Jbeta primers. Produced via immunoSEQ multiplex PCR; TCRdb's table is partial and in-frame only. The data contain about 160,000 clones, approximately 76% of them seen just once; the ten biggest clones take up 1.2% to 1.5%. Sequenced: PBMCs. These receptors originate from a man aged 55 to 70 in good health and CMV-seronegative.

This clone turned up a few times. This chain links TRBV18 with TRBJ1-3; no clear D. Deletions cut 6 bases from V and 1 base from J, with 10 bases between. Germline V gives CDR1 KGHSH, CDR2 LQKENI. This CDR3 is 14 amino acids long. The CDR3 coding sequence is TGTGCCAGCTCGAGTGAGATATCTGGAAACACCATATATTTT. Translating it yields CASSSEISGNTIYF.

The chain links TRBV25-1 to TRBJ2-1; 14 bases map to TRBD2. This CDR3 has 17 amino acids. V gave up 4 bases and J gave up 7 bases; unmatched junction bases: 9. Germline V lookup: CDR1 MGHDK, CDR2 SYGVNS. This chain's CDR3 is CASSGGLAGVLGNEQFF. CDR3 DNA: TGTGCCAGCAGTGGGGGACTAGCGGGAGTTCTGGGGAATGAGCAGTTCTTC.

In its sample, this clone was seen once. The V and J genes are TRBV7-2 and TRBJ2-1; no clear D gene. The CDR3 totals 15 residues. Trimming cost V 2 bases and J 8 bases, with 16 bases left between them. Germline CDR1 SGHTA, CDR2 FQGNSA. The CDR3 bases are TGTGCCAGCAGCTTACAGAAGGCCTCCGGGTATGAGCAGTTCTTC. It is translated as CASSLQKASGYEQFF.

This clone came up a few times. V is TRBV7-2 and J is TRBJ1-5; D possibly corresponds to TRBD1 (5 bases). Trimming took 4 bases from V and 2 from J, leaving 9 bases between them. The CDR3 is made up of 14 amino acids. Germline V lookup: CDR1 SGHTA, CDR2 FQGNSA. CDR3 sequence reads: CASSWAGGNQPQHF. CDR3 nucleotide sequence: TGTGCCAGCAGCTGGGCGGGGGGCAATCAGCCCCAGCATTTT.

In this sample, this clone turned up once. This sequence joins TRBV15 and TRBJ2-2, with D uncertain. The CDR3 is made up of 16 amino acids. V was clipped by 0 bases and J by 4 bases, with 12 bases between them. Germline V gene lookup returns CDR1 LNHNV and CDR2 YYDKDF (reference sequence). The CDR3 DNA is TGTGCCACCAGCAGAGATGAGGCACAAGCCACCGGGGAGCTGTTTTTT. Its protein product is CATSRDEAQATGELFF.

V and J are TRBV19 and TRBJ1-4; D gene unclear. Germline lookup yields CDR1 LNHDA and CDR2 SQIVND (reference sequence). The ends were cut back, 5 bases at V and 8 bases at J, with 18 bases in the middle. The CDR3 loop spans 15 amino acids. In DNA form, the CDR3 reads TGTGCCAGTAGTGACCAACACGGCGGTCGAGAAAAACTGTTTTTT. It encodes CASSDQHGGREKLFF.

This chain uses TRBV5-1 with TRBJ2-6; 10 bases agree with TRBD2. The germline V gene has CDR1 SGHRS and CDR2 YFSETQ. The CDR3 is 17 amino acids. Losses at the gene ends were 2 bases for V and 0 bases for J; bases not matched to a gene: 2. Here the CDR3 reads CASSFIAGGSGANVLTF. CDR3 bases: TGCGCCAGCAGCTTTATAGCGGGAGGCTCTGGGGCCAACGTCCTGACTTTC.

Remarks on this clone: One end of the junction does not line up with germline, which may come from a read error. This sequence joins TRBV5-5 and TRBJ1-1; TRBD1 is a possible D gene (6 bases). Germline CDR1 and CDR2: SGHKS and YYEKEE (reference sequence). The CDR3 loop spans 14 amino acids. The CDR3 loop is CASTLDSLNTEAFF. In DNA, the CDR3 is TGTGCCAGCACCTTGGACAGCTTGAACACTGAAGCTTTCTTT.

Only a few counts were recorded for this clone. Germline and junction disagree at one end, which may indicate a read error. V and J are TRBV7-9 and TRBJ2-5, with TRBD2 matching 14 bases. In germline, CDR1 is SEHNR, CDR2 FQNEAQ (reference sequence). This CDR3 region has 17 residues. The CDR3 coding sequence is TGTTCCAGCAGCCGACTAGCGGGAGGGGTGGATCAAGAGACCCAGTACTTC. It specifies CSSSRLAGGVDQETQYF.

J is TRBJ1-5 and V is TRBV2, with 7 bases lining up with TRBD1. J lost 7 bases, V lost 4 bases, and 7 bases had no gene match. Germline CDR1 and CDR2: SNHLY and FYNNEI. This CDR3 is 14 amino acids long. As DNA, the CDR3 is TGTGCCAGCAGTGCTCAGGGGGGAGGACAGCCCCAGCATTTT. Translating it yields CASSAQGGGQPQHF.

The CDR3, as DNA: TGTGCCAGCAGCGGACAGCACCAAGAGACCCAGTACTTC. It encodes CASSGQHQETQYF. The genes are TRBV2 and TRBJ2-5; the D gene is possibly TRBD1 (6 bases). Per germline, CDR1 SNHLY and CDR2 FYNNEI. The ends were cut back, 6 bases at V and 0 bases at J, with 8 bases in the middle. This CDR3 has 13 amino acids.

The chain joins TRBV28 to TRBJ1-4; 8 bases fit TRBD1. V lost 3 bases and J lost 1; bases outside the gene matches: 7. The CDR3 length is 17 residues. Germline V gene lookup returns CDR1 MDHEN and CDR2 SYDVKM. CDR3 nucleotide sequence: TGTGCCAGCAGTTTTCAGGGGGCGGTAGGAACTAATGAAAAACTGTTTTTT. Amino acid sequence: CASSFQGAVGTNEKLFF.

The CDR3 DNA sequence: TGCGCCAGCAGTTCTACAGGGGACAATGAGCAGTTCTTC. Translation gives CASSSTGDNEQFF. V is TRBV5-1 and J is TRBJ2-1, with TRBD1 identical over 7 bases. CDR3 length equals 13 residues. Germline loops: CDR1 SGHRS, CDR2 YFSETQ. Losses at the gene ends were 5 bases for V and 5 bases for J; bases not matched to a gene: 4. The whole variable domain, remainder taken from reference TRBV5-1 and TRBJ2-1, is KAGVTQTPRYLIKTRGQQVTLSCSPISGHRSVSWYQQTPGQGLQFLFEYFSETQRNKGNFPGRFSGRQFSNSRSEMNVSTLELGDSALYLCASSSTGDNEQFFGPGTRLTVL.

The V call is TRBV7-2, the J call TRBJ2-1; the match to TRBD2 covers 11 bases. The V gene's germline CDR1 is SGHTA and CDR2 FQGNSA. This CDR3 has 19 residues. Trimming cost V 1 base and J 5 bases; bases outside gene matches: 13. Here the CDR3 DNA reads TGTGCCAGCAGCTTAGTTTCTAGCGGGAGGCGAAGTACGAACAATGAGCAGTTCTTC. The encoded protein is CASSLVSSGRRSTNNEQFF.

The gene calls are TRBV7-6 and TRBJ2-5; 11 bases map to TRBD2. The CDR3 spans 18 residues. Germline CDR1 is SGHVS and CDR2 is FNYEAQ. Unmatched junction bases numbered 13, after V lost 5 bases and J lost 2 bases. CDR3 bases: TGTGCCAGCAGCAGAATTGGGACTAGCGGAGATGTTCAAGAGACCCAGTACTTC. This gives the protein CASSRIGTSGDVQETQYF.

This clone has just a few counts. V and J are TRBV19 and TRBJ1-2; D is possibly TRBD1 (5 bases). Trimming stripped 8 bases from V and 6 bases from J, with 16 bases between. The CDR3 runs to 13 residues. Looked up from germline, CDR1 is LNHDA and CDR2 is SQIVND (reference sequence). The CDR3 nucleotides read TGTGCCAGTTGCCTGGGGGGAAGTAATGGCTACACCTTC. Protein: CASCLGGSNGYTF. Filled out from reference TRBV19 and TRBJ1-2, the complete variable domain reads DGGITQSPKYLFRKEGQNVTLSCEQNLNHDAMYWYRQDPGQGLRLIYYSQIVNDFQKGDIAEGYSVSREKKESFPLTVTSAQKNPTAFYLCASCLGGSNGYTFGSGTRLTVV.

The V gene is TRBV4-1, the J gene TRBJ1-4, with 8 bases identical to TRBD1. Germline V CDR1 and CDR2: MGHRA, YSYEKL. J was trimmed by 10 bases and V by 0 bases; bases with no gene match: 7. The CDR3 is made up of 15 amino acids. CDR3 nucleotides: TGCGCCAGCAGCCAAGATGGACAGGGATTCGCAAAACTGTTTTTT. It translates to CASSQDGQGFAKLFF.

A single count supports this clone. This chain links TRBV30 with TRBJ2-7; TRBD2 agrees at 9 bases. The CDR3 extends over 14 amino acids. The V and J ends lost 7 bases and 2 bases, in that order; junction bases with no gene match: 9. The V gene's germline CDR1 is GTSNPN and CDR2 SVGIG (reference sequence). DNA of the CDR3: TGTGCCTACAACGGCGGGGGGGCCCCCTACGAGCAGTACTTC. Translation: CAYNGGGAPYEQYF.

This chain connects TRBV4-3 to TRBJ2-3; 15 nucleotides match TRBD2. The length of the CDR3 is 22 residues. Unmatched junction bases numbered 18, after V lost 0 bases and J lost 5 bases. The germline gives CDR1 LGHNA, CDR2 YSLEER. The CDR3 DNA is TGCGCCAGCAGCCAAGATATACCGGGACTAGCGGGAGGAGCCCTCAAGGAAGATACGCAGTATTTT. Its protein is CASSQDIPGLAGGALKEDTQYF.

This clone has a handful of counts. The rearrangement links TRBV9 to TRBJ2-7, with 7 bases fitting TRBD2. V shed 3 bases, J shed 6 bases, and the junction held 21 bases outside the gene matches. Per germline, CDR1 SGDLS and CDR2 YYNGEE. This CDR3 is 18 amino acids long. The CDR3 loop is CASSGKGGGLDPSGEQYF. The CDR3 coding sequence is TGTGCCAGCAGCGGTAAAGGAGGTGGACTAGACCCGAGCGGCGAGCAGTACTTC.

The chain links TRBV9 to TRBJ2-7; 9 bases align to TRBD2. CDR3 length equals 16 residues. Per germline, CDR1 SGDLS and CDR2 YYNGEE. V shed 3 bases, J shed 1 base, and the junction held 8 bases outside the gene matches. CDR3 region: CASSAYETSGSYEQYF. As DNA, the CDR3 is TGTGCCAGCAGCGCCTACGAAACTAGCGGGTCCTACGAGCAGTACTTC.

The rearrangement uses TRBV5-1 and TRBJ1-3; tentatively, D is TRBD1 (5 bases). V was pared by 2 bases and J by 7 bases, with 28 bases between. The germline CDR1 and CDR2 sequences are SGHRS and YFSETQ. The CDR3 totals 19 residues. The CDR3 DNA sequence: TGCGCCAGCAGCTTACCTCCCAGGGAGGGTTCAAGTACAGTGAACACCATATATTTT. Its protein is CASSLPPREGSSTVNTIYF.

This clone was seen just once. CDR3: CASSAPESRRAEQYF. The DNA of the CDR3 is TGTGCCAGCAGCGCCCCAGAGTCCCGGAGGGCCGAGCAGTACTTC. The chain recombines TRBV9 with TRBJ2-5, with D possibly matching TRBD2 (6 bases). The DNA end lines up better with TRBJ2-7; the J call may be wrong. Germline CDR1 is SGDLS and CDR2 is YYNGEE. This CDR3 is 15 amino acids long.